One sample yielded the 18 T cell receptor beta chains listed below, sequenced in a study of blood T cell repertoires in COVID-19. TCRdb's table, derived via immunoSEQ multiplex PCR, lists solely in-frame clones and lacks some. The profile shows 350,000 to 400,000 clones, roughly 89% of them singletons. Sample: PBMCs or T cells enriched from blood (not recorded which). These receptors were collected from a woman aged 25 to 45 who had recovered from COVID-19.

This chain links TRBV4-1 with TRBJ2-1; 9 positions match TRBD2. V shed 4 bases and J 0 bases; nucleotides not matched to a gene: 13. Germline V lookup: CDR1 MGHRA, CDR2 YSYEKL. This CDR3 comprises 19 residues. CDR3 region: CASSLRAGGSTSSYNEQFF. DNA of the CDR3: TGCGCCAGCAGCCTTAGAGCGGGGGGTTCTACAAGCTCCTACAATGAGCAGTTCTTC.

V and J are TRBV5-1 and TRBJ1-1; no definite D call. Deletions cut 0 bases from V and 1 base from J, with 10 bases between. CDR1 SGHRS and CDR2 YFSETQ come from the germline V gene. CDR3 size: 15 residues. In DNA form, the CDR3 reads TGCGCCAGCAGCTTGGCTCTTAACAGGAACACTGAAGCTTTCTTT. This gives the protein CASSLALNRNTEAFF.

This chain links TRBV5-1 with TRBJ2-2, with 8 nucleotides matching TRBD1. CDR1 and CDR2 from the germline V gene are SGHRS and YFSETQ. J was trimmed by 5 bases and V by 6 bases; bases with no gene match: 12. The CDR3 runs to 16 residues. CDR3 sequence: CASTDPRDRRTGELFF. Here the CDR3 DNA reads TGCGCCAGCACGGATCCCCGGGACAGGAGAACCGGGGAGCTGTTTTTT.

The chain recombines TRBV12-3 or TRBV12-4 with TRBJ1-5; unclear D gene. The V and J ends lost 1 base and 4 bases respectively, with 5 bases between them. The CDR3 runs to 13 residues. The CDR3, as DNA: TGTGCCAGCAGTTTAGTCCTAAATCAGCCCCAGCATTTT. It specifies CASSLVLNQPQHF.

V gene TRBV12-5 combines with J gene TRBJ1-5, with 8 bases identical to TRBD1. After removal of 5 bases from V and 5 bases from J, the junction contained 14 bases not matched to a gene. Per the germline V gene, CDR1 is LGHNT and CDR2 is FRNRAP. This CDR3 region has 17 residues. In DNA, the CDR3 is TGTGCTAGTGGTATAGGACAGGGCCAAAGTGGGGATCAGCCCCAGCATTTT. Residues: CASGIGQGQSGDQPQHF. The complete variable domain, with remaining parts taken from reference TRBV12-5 and TRBJ1-5, reads DARVTQTPRHKVTEMGQEVTMRCQPILGHNTVFWYRQTMMQGLELLAYFRNRAPLDDSGMPKDRFSAEMPDATLATLKIQPSEPRDSAVYFCASGIGQGQSGDQPQHFGDGTRLSIL.

This clone showed up just a few times. The chain uses TRBV29-1 and TRBJ2-2, with 8 nucleotides matching TRBD1. Trimming removed 7 bases from V and 2 bases from J; junction bases left unmatched: 9. This CDR3 comprises 15 residues. Germline assignment: CDR1 SQVTM and CDR2 ANQGSEA. The CDR3 coding sequence is TGCAGCGCCACGACAGGGGCAACTAACACCGGGGAGCTGTTTTTT. Protein: CSATTGATNTGELFF.

CDR3 nucleotide sequence: TGTGCCAGCAGCCCCACCCTGGGGGAGGACACCGGGGAGCTGTTTTTT. It translates to CASSPTLGEDTGELFF. V and J are TRBV5-6 and TRBJ2-2; a weak D match, TRBD2 (6 bases). V gave up 4 bases and J gave up 3 bases, with 16 bases separating them. The CDR3 contains 16 residues. The V gene's germline CDR1 is SGHDT and CDR2 YYEEEE.

This sequence joins TRBV10-3 and TRBJ2-3, with 12 bases matching TRBD2. CDR3 size: 16 residues. V gave up 7 bases and J gave up 2 bases; unmatched junction bases: 7. The germline V gene encodes CDR1 ENHRY and CDR2 SYGVKD. CDR3 bases: TGTGCCATCAAGGCTAGCGGGGGGGTTTACACAGATACGCAGTATTTT. Translated, it gives CAIKASGGVYTDTQYF.

CDR3 DNA sequence: TGTGCCAGCAGCCATACAGGGGATTCCCCCTACAATGAGCAGTTCTTC. This translates into CASSHTGDSPYNEQFF. This rearrangement joins TRBV3-1 (or the pseudogene TRBV3-2) to TRBJ2-1; TRBD1 matches at 7 bases. V trimming: 3 bases; J trimming: 2 bases; junction bases outside the gene matches: 7. Germline V CDR1 and CDR2: LGHDT, YNNKEL (reference sequence). This CDR3 spans 16 amino acids.

The chain couples TRBV7-9 to TRBJ1-1; a weak D match, TRBD1 (6 bases). There are 14 residues in the CDR3. The ends were cut back, 6 bases at V and 0 bases at J, with 11 bases in the middle. Germline CDR1 reads SEHNR; CDR2 reads FQNEAQ (reference sequence). The CDR3 here is CASSRGSLNTEAFF. DNA for the CDR3: TGTGCCAGCAGTAGGGGGAGTTTGAACACTGAAGCTTTCTTT.

V is TRBV7-9 and J is TRBJ2-3, with D hard to call. The CDR3 is 13 residues long. Germline CDR1 and CDR2: SEHNR and FQNEAQ (reference sequence). The ends were cut back, 3 bases at V and 3 bases at J, with 7 bases in the middle. As DNA, the CDR3 is TGTGCCAGCAGCTTGGCGGTAACAGATACGCAGTATTTT. It encodes CASSLAVTDTQYF.

The chain links TRBV2 to TRBJ2-7; TRBD2 matches 7 bases. V trimming: 4 bases; J trimming: 7 bases; junction bases outside the gene matches: 7. Germline CDR1 reads SNHLY; CDR2 reads FYNNEI. CDR3 length: 13 amino acids. The CDR3 region is CASSVSGGIEQYF. DNA for the CDR3: TGTGCCAGCAGTGTATCGGGGGGAATTGAGCAGTACTTC.

The chain couples TRBV10-2 to TRBJ2-2, with TRBD2 matching 10 bases. The ends lost 7 bases at V and 6 bases at J; junction bases unmatched: 8. The CDR3 extends over 15 amino acids. Germline CDR1 is WSHSY and CDR2 is SAAADI. CDR3 region: CASMRSGGASGELFF. The CDR3 region has the DNA TGCGCCAGCATGAGAAGCGGGGGGGCCTCCGGGGAGCTGTTTTTT.

The V gene is TRBV7-2, the J gene TRBJ2-3, with 12 positions matching TRBD2. The CDR3 has 18 residues. The germline V gene encodes CDR1 SGHTA and CDR2 FQGNSA. The ends lost 4 bases at V and 4 bases at J; junction bases unmatched: 12. The CDR3 spells CASSSGRRLAGDPDTQYF. CDR3 nucleotide sequence: TGTGCCAGCAGCTCGGGGCGGCGACTAGCGGGGGACCCAGATACGCAGTATTTT.

The V gene is TRBV6-5, the J gene TRBJ2-1; 9 nucleotides agree with TRBD2. J was trimmed by 3 bases and V by 6 bases; bases with no gene match: 6. The CDR3 runs 15 residues. Germline values: CDR1 MNHEY, CDR2 SVGAGI. The CDR3 DNA is TGTGCCAGCAGAGAGACTAGCGGCTTCTACAATGAGCAGTTCTTC. Protein: CASRETSGFYNEQFF.

The chain combines TRBV7-6 with TRBJ1-6; D ambiguous. This CDR3 has 12 amino acids. The V end lost 4 bases, the J end lost 10 bases, and 8 bases lay between the germline ends. Looked up from germline, CDR1 is SGHVS and CDR2 is FNYEAQ. CDR3 bases: TGTGCCAGCAGCTCCTTAGAGTCACCCCTCCACTTT. Its protein is CASSSLESPLHF.

The genes are TRBV18 and TRBJ1-1; TRBD1 might be the D (5 bases). Germline V gene lookup returns CDR1 KGHSH and CDR2 LQKENI. The CDR3 runs to 14 residues. With 1 base removed from V and 4 bases from J, the gap between germline ends came to 10 bases. CDR3 loop: CASSPRGVGTEAFF. CDR3 DNA sequence: TGTGCCAGCTCACCACGGGGGGTGGGCACTGAAGCTTTCTTT.

The chain joins TRBV27 to TRBJ1-4, with 8 nucleotides matching TRBD1. The V gene's germline CDR1 is MNHEY and CDR2 SMNVEV (reference sequence). The ends lost 6 bases at V and 8 bases at J; junction bases unmatched: 8. This CDR3 contains 14 residues. The CDR3 is CASSNQGAHEKLFF. CDR3 in DNA: TGTGCCAGCAGCAATCAGGGGGCGCACGAAAAACTGTTTTTT.